This TCR beta chain was recorded in a study of radiation and T cells in renal cell carcinoma. The assay was immunoSEQ multiplex PCR, and TCRdb's table has in-frame clones only and misses some. The sample yields 150,000 to 200,000 clones, about 85% seen once. Germline lookup yields CDR1 ENHRY and CDR2 SYGVKD. The CDR3 extends over 13 amino acids. V was cut by 6 bases and J by 1 base, with 9 bases left in between. Findings of the study overall: Top tumor clonotypes rose in blood 2 weeks post-radiation, then contracted.

This sample's time point: blood 4 weeks post-SBRT, at nephrectomy. Treatment denoted: 15 Gy SBRT to primary tumor, nephrectomy 4 weeks later. Radiation-treated patients gave blood at baseline, week 2 and week 4. The patient's renal cell carcinoma had clear cell pathology. A word on this clone: Its antigen is undetermined.

This chain connects TRBV10-3 to TRBJ1-1, with D uncertain. This clonotype originated in a woman between 45 and 60 years old with renal cell carcinoma. The input for sequencing was blood, taken from a patient whose treatment included radiotherapy and nephrectomy. CDR3 sequence: CAIRGRGNTEAFF. CDR3 nucleotides: TGTGCCATCAGAGGTCGGGGGAACACTGAAGCTTTCTTT.